The sequence of this T cell receptor (beta chain) was determined in a study of blood T cell repertoires in COVID-19. Study-level information: COVID-19 samples, acute and convalescent, were from the United States, Italy and Spain. T cells, B-cell-depleted T cells, or PBMCs provided the cDNA or gDNA that served as material.

Original analysis: Using reference gene primer amplification, nucleated cell counts were estimated. Assay: immunoSEQ multiplex PCR; the TCRdb copy retains only in-frame clones and omits some. That table furnishes V, J and clone size, whereas the DNA furnished D and trimming. The repertoire holds about 150,000 clones, with about 90% as singletons. CDR3 length: 13 residues. V was pared by 6 bases and J by 9 bases, with 15 bases between. From germline, CDR1 is SGHNT and CDR2 YENEEA. This rearrangement joins TRBV11-3 to TRBJ2-1; D remains unclear. This clonotype originated in a man older than 75 with acute or convalescent COVID-19. The sequenced sample was peripheral blood. The CDR3 loop reads CASSSRERSEQFF. The DNA of the CDR3 is TGTGCCAGCAGTAGTCGTGAGCGTAGTGAGCAGTTCTTC.